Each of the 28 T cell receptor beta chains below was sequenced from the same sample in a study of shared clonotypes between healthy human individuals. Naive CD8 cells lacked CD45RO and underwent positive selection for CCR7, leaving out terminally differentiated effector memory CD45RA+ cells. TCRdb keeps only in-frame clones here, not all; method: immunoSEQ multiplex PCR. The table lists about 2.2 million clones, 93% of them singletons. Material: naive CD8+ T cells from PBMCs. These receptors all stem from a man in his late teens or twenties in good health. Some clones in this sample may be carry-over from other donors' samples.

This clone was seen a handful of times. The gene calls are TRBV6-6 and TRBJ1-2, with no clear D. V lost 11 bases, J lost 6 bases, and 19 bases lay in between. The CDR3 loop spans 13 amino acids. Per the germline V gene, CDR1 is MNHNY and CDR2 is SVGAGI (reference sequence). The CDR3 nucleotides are TGTGCCGCACTATCAACGTGGAATCATGGCTACACCTTC. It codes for CAALSTWNHGYTF.

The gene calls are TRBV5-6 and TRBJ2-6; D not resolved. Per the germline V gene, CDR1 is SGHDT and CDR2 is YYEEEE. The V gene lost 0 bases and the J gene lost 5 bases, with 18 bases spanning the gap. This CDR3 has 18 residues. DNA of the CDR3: TGTGCCAGCAGCTTGGCCCCCTGGGTGCAAACCTGGGCCAACGTCCTGACTTTC. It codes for CASSLAPWVQTWANVLTF. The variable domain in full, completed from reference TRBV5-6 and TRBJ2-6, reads DAGVTQSPTHLIKTRGQQVTLRCSPKSGHDTVSWYQQALGQGPQFIFQYYEEEERQRGNFPDRFSGHQFPNYSSELNVNALLLGDSALYLCASSLAPWVQTWANVLTFGAGSRLTVL.

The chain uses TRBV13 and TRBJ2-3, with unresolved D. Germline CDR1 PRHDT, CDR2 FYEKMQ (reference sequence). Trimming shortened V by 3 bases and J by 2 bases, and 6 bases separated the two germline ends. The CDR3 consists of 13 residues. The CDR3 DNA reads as TGTGCCAGCAGCTTGCGGAACACAGATACGCAGTATTTT. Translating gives CASSLRNTDTQYF.

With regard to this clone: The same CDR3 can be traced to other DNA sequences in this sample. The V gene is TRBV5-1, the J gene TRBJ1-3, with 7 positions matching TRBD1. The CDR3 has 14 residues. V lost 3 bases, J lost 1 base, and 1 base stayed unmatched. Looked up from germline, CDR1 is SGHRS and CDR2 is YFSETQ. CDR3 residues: CASSWTGSGNTIYF. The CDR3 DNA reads TGCGCCAGCAGCTGGACAGGTTCTGGAAACACCATATATTTT. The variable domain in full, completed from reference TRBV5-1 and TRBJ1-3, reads KAGVTQTPRYLIKTRGQQVTLSCSPISGHRSVSWYQQTPGQGLQFLFEYFSETQRNKGNFPGRFSGRQFSNSRSEMNVSTLELGDSALYLCASSWTGSGNTIYFGEGSWLTVV.

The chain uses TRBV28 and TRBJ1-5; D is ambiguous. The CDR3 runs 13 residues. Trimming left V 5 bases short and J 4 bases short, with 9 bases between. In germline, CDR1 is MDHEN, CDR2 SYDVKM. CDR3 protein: CASSTGRNQPQHF. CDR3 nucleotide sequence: TGTGCCAGCAGTACCGGACGGAATCAGCCCCAGCATTTT.

CDR3 amino acids: CASRVPGQGLDYEQYF. DNA of the CDR3: TGCGCCAGCAGGGTCCCGGGACAGGGCCTGGACTACGAGCAGTACTTC. The chain carries TRBV10-1 and TRBJ2-7; 9 positions match TRBD1. Germline-derived CDR1 and CDR2 are WNHNN and SYGVQD (reference sequence). CDR3 length: 16 residues. J gave up 3 bases and V 6 bases, and 12 bases lay outside the gene matches.

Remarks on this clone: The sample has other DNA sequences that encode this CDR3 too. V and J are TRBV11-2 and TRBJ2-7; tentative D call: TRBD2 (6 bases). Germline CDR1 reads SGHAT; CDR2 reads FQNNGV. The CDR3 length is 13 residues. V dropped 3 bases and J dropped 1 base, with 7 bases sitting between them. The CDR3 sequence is CASSFGGSYEQYF. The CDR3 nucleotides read TGTGCCAGCAGCTTCGGAGGGTCCTACGAGCAGTACTTC.

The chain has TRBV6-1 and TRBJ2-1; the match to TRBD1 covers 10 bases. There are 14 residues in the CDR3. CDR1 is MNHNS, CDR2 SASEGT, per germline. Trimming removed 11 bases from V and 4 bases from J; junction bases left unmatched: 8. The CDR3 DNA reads TGTGCCGCTACGACAGGGGGCGCTTACAATGAGCAGTTCTTC. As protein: CAATTGGAYNEQFF.

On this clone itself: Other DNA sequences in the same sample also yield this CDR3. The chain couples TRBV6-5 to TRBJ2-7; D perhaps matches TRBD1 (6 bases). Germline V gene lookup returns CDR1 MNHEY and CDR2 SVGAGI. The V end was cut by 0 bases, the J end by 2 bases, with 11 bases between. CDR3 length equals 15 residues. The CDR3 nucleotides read TGTGCCAGCAGTTACTCGTCGGGACAAACCTACGAGCAGTACTTC. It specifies CASSYSSGQTYEQYF.

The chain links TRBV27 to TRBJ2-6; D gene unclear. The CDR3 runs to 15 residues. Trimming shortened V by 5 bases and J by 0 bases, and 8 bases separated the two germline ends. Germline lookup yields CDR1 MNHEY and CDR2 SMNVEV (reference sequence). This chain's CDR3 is CASSHPYSGANVLTF. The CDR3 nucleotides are TGTGCCAGCAGTCACCCCTACTCTGGGGCCAACGTCCTGACTTTC.

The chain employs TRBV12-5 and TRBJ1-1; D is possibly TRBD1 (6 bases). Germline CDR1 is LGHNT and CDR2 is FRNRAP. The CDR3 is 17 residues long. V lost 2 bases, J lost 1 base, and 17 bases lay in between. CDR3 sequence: CASGLTPTRTANTEAFF. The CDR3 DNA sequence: TGTGCTAGTGGTTTGACCCCGACGCGGACAGCGAACACTGAAGCTTTCTTT.

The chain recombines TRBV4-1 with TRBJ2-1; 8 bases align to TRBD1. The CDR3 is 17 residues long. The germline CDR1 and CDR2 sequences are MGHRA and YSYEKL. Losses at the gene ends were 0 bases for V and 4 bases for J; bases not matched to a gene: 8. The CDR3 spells CASSQDRRWDRYNEQFF. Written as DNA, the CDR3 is TGCGCCAGCAGCCAAGATCGTCGTTGGGACAGGTACAATGAGCAGTTCTTC.

The CDR3 coding sequence is TGTGCCAGCAGCGTAGACTGGAGCTCTGGAAACACCATATATTTT. Amino acids: CASSVDWSSGNTIYF. The chain joins TRBV6-5 to TRBJ1-3; no clear D. The CDR3 loop spans 15 amino acids. Trimming took 6 bases from V and 0 from J, leaving 12 bases between them. The V gene's germline CDR1 is MNHEY and CDR2 SVGAGI.

The CDR3 DNA reads as TGTGCCAGCAAACCGGGACTAGCGCCCAATGAGCAGTTCTTC. It translates to CASKPGLAPNEQFF. The chain employs TRBV27 and TRBJ2-1, with 10 bases matching TRBD2. V lost 7 bases and J lost 6; bases outside the gene matches: 6. The CDR3 is made up of 14 amino acids. The germline gives CDR1 MNHEY, CDR2 SMNVEV (reference sequence).

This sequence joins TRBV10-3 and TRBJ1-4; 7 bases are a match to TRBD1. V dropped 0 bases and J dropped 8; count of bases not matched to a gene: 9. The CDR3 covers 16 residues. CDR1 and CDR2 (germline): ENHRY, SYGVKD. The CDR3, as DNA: TGTGCCATCAGTGAGTCAAAGACAGGGCTTAGCGAAAAACTGTTTTTT. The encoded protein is CAISESKTGLSEKLFF.

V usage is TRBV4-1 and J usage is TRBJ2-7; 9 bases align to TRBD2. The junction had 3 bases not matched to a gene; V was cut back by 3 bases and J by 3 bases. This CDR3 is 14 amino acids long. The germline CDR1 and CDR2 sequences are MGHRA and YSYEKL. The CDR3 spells CASSQGLARYEQYF. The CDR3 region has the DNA TGCGCCAGCAGCCAGGGACTAGCCCGCTACGAGCAGTACTTC.

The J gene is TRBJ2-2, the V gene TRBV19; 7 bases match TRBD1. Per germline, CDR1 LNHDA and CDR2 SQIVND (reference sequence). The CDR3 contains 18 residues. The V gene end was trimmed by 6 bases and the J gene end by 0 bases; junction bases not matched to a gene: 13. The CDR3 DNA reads TGTGCCAGTAGCCGAATAGGGTTGGGGACAGCGAACACCGGGGAGCTGTTTTTT. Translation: CASSRIGLGTANTGELFF. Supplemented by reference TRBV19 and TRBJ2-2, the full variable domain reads DGGITQSPKYLFRKEGQNVTLSCEQNLNHDAMYWYRQDPGQGLRLIYYSQIVNDFQKGDIAEGYSVSREKKESFPLTVTSAQKNPTAFYLCASSRIGLGTANTGELFFGEGSRLTVL.

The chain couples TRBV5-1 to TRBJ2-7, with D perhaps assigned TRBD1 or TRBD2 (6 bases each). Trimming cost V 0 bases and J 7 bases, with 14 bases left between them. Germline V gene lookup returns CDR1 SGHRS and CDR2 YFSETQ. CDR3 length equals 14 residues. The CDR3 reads CASSLGPGAGEQYF. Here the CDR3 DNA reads TGCGCCAGCAGCTTGGGTCCAGGGGCGGGGGAGCAGTACTTC.

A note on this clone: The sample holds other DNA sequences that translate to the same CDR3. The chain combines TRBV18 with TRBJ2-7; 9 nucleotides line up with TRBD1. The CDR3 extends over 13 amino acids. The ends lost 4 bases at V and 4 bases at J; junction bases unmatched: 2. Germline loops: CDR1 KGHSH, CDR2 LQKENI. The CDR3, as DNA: TGTGCCAGCTCACTCGACAGGGGGTACGAGCAGTACTTC. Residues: CASSLDRGYEQYF.

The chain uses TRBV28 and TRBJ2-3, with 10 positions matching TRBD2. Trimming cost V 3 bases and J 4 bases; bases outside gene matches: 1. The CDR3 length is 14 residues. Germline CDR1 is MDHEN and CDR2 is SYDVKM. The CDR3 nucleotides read TGTGCCAGCAGTTTCCTAGCGGGAGCAGATACGCAGTATTTT. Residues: CASSFLAGADTQYF. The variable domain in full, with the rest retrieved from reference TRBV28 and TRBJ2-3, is DVKVTQSSRYLVKRTGEKVFLECVQDMDHENMFWYRQDPGLGLRLIYFSYDVKMKEKGDIPEGYSVSREKKERFSLILESASTNQTSMYLCASSFLAGADTQYFGPGTRLTVL.

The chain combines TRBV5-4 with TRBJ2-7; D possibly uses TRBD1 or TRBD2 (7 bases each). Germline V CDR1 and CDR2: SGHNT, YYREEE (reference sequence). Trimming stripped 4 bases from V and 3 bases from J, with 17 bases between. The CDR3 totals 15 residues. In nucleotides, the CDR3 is TGTGCCAGCAGCCTGGGGGGACAGCGGGGCTACGAGCAGTACTTC. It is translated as CASSLGGQRGYEQYF.

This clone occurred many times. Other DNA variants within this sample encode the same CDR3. The chain's CDR3 is CATSTGLAGAYEQYF. For the CDR3, the DNA is TGTGCCACCAGCACCGGACTAGCGGGAGCCTACGAGCAGTACTTC. This sequence joins TRBV15 and TRBJ2-7; the match to TRBD2 covers 13 bases. V lost 4 bases, J lost 2 bases, and 2 bases stayed unmatched. Per germline, CDR1 LNHNV and CDR2 YYDKDF (reference sequence). This CDR3 is built from 15 residues.

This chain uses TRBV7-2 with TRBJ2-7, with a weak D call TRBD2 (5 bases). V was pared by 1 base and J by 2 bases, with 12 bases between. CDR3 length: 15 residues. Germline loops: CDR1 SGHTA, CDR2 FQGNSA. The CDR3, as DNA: TGTGCCAGCAGCTTAGGGGTAGCGAGAACCTACGAGCAGTACTTC. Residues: CASSLGVARTYEQYF. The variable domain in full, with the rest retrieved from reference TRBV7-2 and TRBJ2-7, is GAGVSQSPSNKVTEKGKDVELRCDPISGHTALYWYRQSLGQGLEFLIYFQGNSAPDKSGLPSDRFSAERTGGSVSTLTIQRTQQEDSAVYLCASSLGVARTYEQYFGPGTRLTVT.

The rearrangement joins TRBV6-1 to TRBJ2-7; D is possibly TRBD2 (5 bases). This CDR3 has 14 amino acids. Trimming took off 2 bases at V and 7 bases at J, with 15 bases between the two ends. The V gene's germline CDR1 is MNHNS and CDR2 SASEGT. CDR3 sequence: CASSERTDWGEQYF. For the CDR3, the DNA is TGTGCCAGCAGTGAAAGGACGGACTGGGGTGAGCAGTACTTC.

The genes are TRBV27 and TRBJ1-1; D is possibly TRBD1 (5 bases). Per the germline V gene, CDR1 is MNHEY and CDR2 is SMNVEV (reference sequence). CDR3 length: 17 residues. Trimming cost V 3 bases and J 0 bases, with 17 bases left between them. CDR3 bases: TGTGCCAGCAGTTTGATGGGTTTCGGGGGATTGAACACTGAAGCTTTCTTT. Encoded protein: CASSLMGFGGLNTEAFF.

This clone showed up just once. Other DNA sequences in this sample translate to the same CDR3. In DNA, the CDR3 is TGTGCCAGCAGCGTAGGAGGAGGGGCCACTGAAGCTTTCTTT. Translation gives CASSVGGGATEAFF. The V call is TRBV9, the J call TRBJ1-1; a possible D gene is TRBD1 (5 bases). The ends were cut back, 0 bases at V and 4 bases at J, with 10 bases in the middle. The CDR3 has 14 residues. Germline CDR1 SGDLS, CDR2 YYNGEE.

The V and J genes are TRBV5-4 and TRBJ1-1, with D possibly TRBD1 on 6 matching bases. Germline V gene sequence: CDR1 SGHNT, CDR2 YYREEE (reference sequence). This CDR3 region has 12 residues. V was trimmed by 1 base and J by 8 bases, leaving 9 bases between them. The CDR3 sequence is CASSLQGREAFF. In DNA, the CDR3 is TGTGCCAGCAGCTTGCAGGGGAGGGAAGCTTTCTTT.

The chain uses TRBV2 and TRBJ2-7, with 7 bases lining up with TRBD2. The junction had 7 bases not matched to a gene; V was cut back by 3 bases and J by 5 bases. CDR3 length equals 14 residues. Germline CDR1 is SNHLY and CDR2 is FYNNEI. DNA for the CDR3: TGTGCCAGCAGTGAGGGAGGGGCTAGCGACGAGCAGTACTTC. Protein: CASSEGGASDEQYF.